The rows below give T cell receptor beta chains drawn from one sample of a study of identical twins. TCRdb re-called the 5' RACE reads with MiXCR, one entry per CDR3 protein. The data contain around 490,000 distinct CDR3 sequences, more than 13% of them seen just once; the ten biggest clones take up approximately 0.98%. This same sample was also taken into another study, of yellow fever vaccine responses in identical twins.

Specimen: CD4+ T cells sorted from blood. The receptors come from a young woman in good health. CDR3s include the opening cysteine and the closing phenylalanine or tryptophan. A D gene is named only where the DNA matches it firmly. Rows may omit the clone size; those that give it use once, few, many or a size class.

clone_size	v_call	d_call	j_call	cdr3_aa	cdr3_nt
-	TRBV18	TRBD1	TRBJ2-7	CASSARGIYEQYF	TGTGCCAGCTCAGCCAGGGGGATCTACGAGCAGTACTTC
few	TRBV11-2	TRBD2	TRBJ2-1	CASKATSVDEQFF	TGTGCCAGCAAGGCGACTAGCGTCGATGAGCAGTTCTTC
-	TRBV20-1	-	TRBJ2-2	CSARDPGSNTGELFF	TGCAGTGCTAGAGATCCGGGCTCGAACACCGGGGAGCTGTTTTTT
-	TRBV7-2	-	TRBJ2-1	CASSLAGSPLSYNEQFF	TGTGCCAGCAGCTTAGCGGGTAGCCCGCTGAGCTACAATGAGCAGTTCTTC
few	TRBV5-4	TRBD1	TRBJ2-2	CASSSGTANTGELFF	TGTGCCAGCAGTTCCGGGACAGCGAACACCGGGGAGCTGTTTTTT
-	TRBV14	TRBD2	TRBJ2-3	CASGQGLALADTQYF	TGTGCCAGCGGCCAAGGACTAGCGTTGGCAGATACGCAGTATTTT
few	TRBV6-6	-	TRBJ2-7	CASRTATSYEQYF	TGTGCCAGCAGAACGGCGACCTCCTACGAGCAGTACTTC
many	TRBV12-3/TRBV12-4	TRBD2	TRBJ2-3	CASSSSGSSDTQYF	TGTGCCAGCAGTTCTAGCGGGAGCTCAGATACGCAGTATTTT
few	TRBV2	-	TRBJ1-5	CASSAYLSNQPQHF	TGTGCCAGCAGCGCTTACCTTAGCAATCAGCCCCAGCATTTT
-	TRBV3-1	-	TRBJ2-5	CASTQDTGRLETQYF	TGTGCCAGCACCCAAGACACCGGCAGATTAGAGACCCAGTACTTC
few	TRBV5-4	-	TRBJ2-7	CASSWDPLSYEQYF	TGTGCCAGCAGCTGGGACCCCTTATCCTACGAGCAGTACTTC
few	TRBV29-1	TRBD1	TRBJ2-7	CSVERDRGEQYF	TGCAGCGTTGAGCGAGACAGGGGTGAGCAGTACTTC
many	TRBV5-1	-	TRBJ1-1	CASSLRRRLRDTEAFF	TGCGCCAGCAGCTTGCGACGGAGATTAAGGGACACTGAAGCTTTCTTT
-	TRBV6-1	-	TRBJ1-1	CASSGWWGTEAFF	TGTGCCAGCAGTGGGTGGTGGGGGACTGAAGCTTTCTTT
few	TRBV5-1	TRBD2	TRBJ2-2	CASSGTSYTGELFF	TGCGCCAGCAGCGGGACTAGCTACACCGGGGAGCTGTTTTTT
many	TRBV12-3/TRBV12-4	-	TRBJ2-2	CAITGTGDTGELFF	TGTGCCATCACCGGGACGGGAGACACCGGGGAGCTGTTTTTT
few	TRBV29-1	TRBD2	TRBJ2-3	CSVEGSSSGRGNDLYTQYF	TGCAGCGTTGAAGGGTCCTCTAGCGGGAGGGGGAACGATCTTTATACGCAGTATTTT
-	TRBV6-2/TRBV6-3	TRBD1	TRBJ2-7	CASSPGTVGTYEQYF	TGTGCCAGCAGCCCCGGGACAGTGGGCACCTACGAGCAGTACTTC
-	TRBV21-1	-	TRBJ2-7	CASSIRRTSGREFYEQYF	TGTGCCAGCAGCATCCGGAGGACTAGCGGGAGAGAGTTCTACGAGCAGTACTTC
few	TRBV3-1	TRBD2	TRBJ2-3	CASNLAASTDTQYF	TGTGCCAGCAACCTAGCGGCTAGCACAGATACGCAGTATTTT
-	TRBV7-9	TRBD2	TRBJ2-1	CASSFAGGRSNEQFF	TGTGCCAGCAGCTTTGCGGGGGGCCGCTCCAATGAGCAGTTCTTC
-	TRBV5-1	TRBD2	TRBJ2-1	CASSLAVGGLSLNEQFF	TGCGCCAGCAGCTTGGCCGTGGGGGGGTTGTCTCTCAATGAGCAGTTCTTC
few	TRBV7-2	TRBD2	TRBJ2-1	CASSFRASGGADYNEQFF	TGTGCCAGCAGCTTCAGGGCTAGCGGGGGTGCTGACTACAATGAGCAGTTCTTC
-	TRBV27	TRBD2	TRBJ2-3	CASSLNRGGATDTQYF	TGTGCCAGCAGTTTAAATCGGGGGGGGGCCACAGATACGCAGTATTTT
-	TRBV29-1	TRBD1	TRBJ2-7	CSGGQDVYEQYF	TGCAGCGGGGGACAGGATGTCTACGAGCAGTACTTC
few	TRBV6-5	-	TRBJ1-1	CASSYSTGLNTEAFF	TGTGCCAGCAGTTACTCCACAGGGTTGAACACTGAAGCTTTCTTT
many	TRBV10-3	-	TRBJ1-1	CAISESHENTEAFF	TGTGCCATCAGTGAGTCGCATGAGAACACTGAAGCTTTCTTT
-	TRBV7-2	TRBD2	TRBJ2-3	CASSGGDFPRRKQYF	TGTGCCAGCAGTGGGGGGGACTTCCCTCGAAGGAAGCAGTATTTT
-	TRBV4-2	TRBD2	TRBJ2-1	CASRWTGLAGGTSYNEQFF	TGTGCCAGCAGGTGGACCGGACTAGCGGGGGGGACATCCTACAATGAGCAGTTCTTC
-	TRBV7-9	-	TRBJ1-6	CASSLLPNSPLHF	TGTGCCAGCAGCTTATTACCAAATTCACCCCTCCACTTT
-	TRBV28	TRBD1	TRBJ2-3	CASSLQGLSTDTQYF	TGTGCCAGCAGTCTACAGGGGCTATCCACCGATACGCAGTATTTT
few	TRBV12-3/TRBV12-4	-	TRBJ2-1	CASGAGSEQFF	TGTGCCAGCGGCGCGGGGTCCGAGCAGTTCTTC
many	TRBV5-4	-	TRBJ2-3	CASSLAGWGTDTQYF	TGTGCCAGCAGCTTGGCGGGGTGGGGCACAGATACGCAGTATTTT